This T cell receptor (beta chain) was recovered during a study of T cells in Graves' hyperthyroidism and ophthalmopathy. The overall study: At the time of initial diagnosis and before any treatment, peripheral blood was collected.

Amplified TCR beta CDR3 regions derived from RNA transcripts. A first-round RT-PCR of the TCR CDR3 used the HTBI primer set. From the multiplex PCR reads, TCRdb called clonotypes with MiXCR, one entry per CDR3 protein. The table has about 610,000 distinct CDR3 sequences, approximately 15% seen once. This clonotype occurred many times. Patients affected by ophthalmopathy presented a Clinical Activity Score of at least 3, a NOSPECS grade of at least 4, and disease duration below 3 months. Clinical symptoms, serum thyroxine and TRAb, thyroid ultrasound and orbital computed tomography together formed the diagnostic basis. Sequencing was done on a sample of blood. The sequence was obtained from a middle-aged woman with Graves' ophthalmopathy.

CDR3 DNA sequence: TGTGCCAGTAGTATAGCCGGGGTGGTCGGGCAGCCCCAGCATTTT. Amino acids: CASSIAGVVGQPQHF. The V call is TRBV19, the J call TRBJ1-5; D call uncertain. This CDR3 has 15 amino acids. The V gene's germline CDR1 is LNHDA and CDR2 SQIVND (reference sequence). Trimming shortened V by 1 base and J by 7 bases, and 14 bases separated the two germline ends.